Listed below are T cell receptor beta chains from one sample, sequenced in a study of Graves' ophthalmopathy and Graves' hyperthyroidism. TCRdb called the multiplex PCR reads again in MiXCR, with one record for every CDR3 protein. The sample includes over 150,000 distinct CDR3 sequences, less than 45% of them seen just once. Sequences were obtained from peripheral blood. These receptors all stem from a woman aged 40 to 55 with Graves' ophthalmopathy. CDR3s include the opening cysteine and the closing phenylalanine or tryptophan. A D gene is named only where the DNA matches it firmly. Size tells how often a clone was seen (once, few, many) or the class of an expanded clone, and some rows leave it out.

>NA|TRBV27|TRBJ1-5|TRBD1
CASSLGTGNEQPQHF
TGTGCCAGCAGCCTCGGGACAGGGAATGAGCAGCCCCAGCATTTT
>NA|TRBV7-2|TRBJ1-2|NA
CASSKEMGYGYTF
TGTGCCAGCAGCAAGGAGATGGGTTATGGCTACACCTTC
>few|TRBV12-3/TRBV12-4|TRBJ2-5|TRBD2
CASSAGGSGRARRETQYF
TGTGCCAGCAGTGCGGGAGGTAGCGGGAGGGCCCGTCGAGAGACCCAGTACTTC
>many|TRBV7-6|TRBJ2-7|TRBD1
CASSGSTGGDSYEQYF
TGTGCCAGCAGCGGATCTACAGGGGGAGACTCTTACGAGCAGTACTTC
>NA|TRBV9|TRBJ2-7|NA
CASSVGPAFYEQYF
TGTGCCAGCAGCGTAGGTCCAGCGTTCTACGAGCAGTACTTC
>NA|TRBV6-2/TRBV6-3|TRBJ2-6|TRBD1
CASSRQGAFSGANVLTF
TGTGCCAGCAGTAGGCAGGGGGCCTTCTCTGGGGCCAACGTCCTGACTTTC
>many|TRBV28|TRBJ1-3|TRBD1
CASSPTGGNTIYF
TGTGCCAGCAGTCCGACAGGGGGAAACACCATATATTTT
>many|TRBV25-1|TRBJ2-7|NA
CASGNDYYEQYF
TGTGCCAGCGGAAATGATTACTACGAGCAGTACTTC
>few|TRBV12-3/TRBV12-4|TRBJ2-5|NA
CASSFYGGETQYF
TGTGCCAGCAGTTTCTATGGAGGAGAGACCCAGTACTTC
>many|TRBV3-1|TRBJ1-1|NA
CASSQGKRGTEAFF
TGTGCCAGCAGCCAAGGTAAAAGGGGGACTGAAGCTTTCTTT
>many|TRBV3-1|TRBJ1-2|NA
CASSQELTGESGYTF
TGTGCCAGCAGCCAAGAGTTAACAGGAGAAAGTGGCTACACCTTC
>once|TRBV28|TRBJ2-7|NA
CASSLARADRKQYF
TGTGCCAGCAGTTTGGCCAGGGCTGACCGCAAGCAGTACTTC
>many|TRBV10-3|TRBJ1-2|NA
CAISMGHYGYTF
TGTGCCATCAGTATGGGCCACTATGGCTACACCTTC
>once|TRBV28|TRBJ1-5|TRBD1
CASSHHRGSSNQPQHF
TGTGCCAGCAGTCATCACAGGGGGAGCAGCAATCAGCCCCAGCATTTT
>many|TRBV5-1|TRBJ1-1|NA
CASSVAGGETEAFF
TGCGCCAGCAGCGTAGCAGGCGGCGAAACTGAAGCTTTCTTT
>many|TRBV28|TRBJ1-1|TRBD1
CASSRGTGGGTEAFF
TGTGCCAGCAGTAGGGGGACAGGGGGCGGCACTGAAGCTTTCTTT
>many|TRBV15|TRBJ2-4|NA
CATSRGLGLWRNIQYF
TGTGCCACCAGCAGAGGTCTGGGGTTGTGGAGAAACATTCAGTACTTC
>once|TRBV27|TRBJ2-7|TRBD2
CASSTGTSGRTYEQYF
TGTGCCAGCAGCACCGGGACTAGCGGGAGGACCTACGAGCAGTACTTC
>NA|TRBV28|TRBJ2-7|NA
CASSLLAGRQYF
TGTGCCAGCAGTCTACTAGCCGGGAGGCAGTACTTC
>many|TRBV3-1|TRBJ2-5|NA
CASSQGLVSETQYF
TGTGCCAGCAGCCAAGGACTAGTAAGCGAGACCCAGTACTTC
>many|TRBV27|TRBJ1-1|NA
CASSSKGRYGNEAFF
TGTGCCAGCAGTTCGAAAGGGAGATATGGGAATGAAGCTTTCTTT
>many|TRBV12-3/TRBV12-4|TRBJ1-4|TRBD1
CASRTTGWVEKLFF
TGTGCCAGCAGGACGACAGGGTGGGTCGAAAAACTGTTTTTT
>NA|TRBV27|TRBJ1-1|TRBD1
CASSTGQGAFTEAFF
TGTGCCAGCAGTACGGGACAGGGGGCTTTCACTGAAGCTTTCTTT
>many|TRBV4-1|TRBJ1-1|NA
CASSQDRARTEAFF
TGCGCCAGCAGCCAAGACAGGGCGCGCACTGAAGCTTTCTTT
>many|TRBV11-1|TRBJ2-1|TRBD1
CASSLILQGNEQFF
TGTGCCAGCAGCCTTATTCTACAGGGGAATGAGCAGTTCTTC
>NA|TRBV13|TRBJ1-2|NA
CASTRTVDYGYTF
TGTGCCAGCACCCGGACAGTGGACTATGGCTACACCTTC
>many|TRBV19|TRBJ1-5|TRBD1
CASSVGTDPNQPQHF
TGTGCCAGTAGTGTTGGGACAGATCCCAATCAGCCCCAGCATTTT
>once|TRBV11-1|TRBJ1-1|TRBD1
CASSPTGGLANTEAFF
TGTGCCAGCAGTCCTACAGGGGGTCTGGCTAACACTGAAGCTTTCTTT
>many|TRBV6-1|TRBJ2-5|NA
CASSEDRDQETQYF
TGTGCCAGCAGTGAGGACAGAGACCAAGAGACCCAGTACTTC
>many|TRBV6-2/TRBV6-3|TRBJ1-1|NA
CASMTGYIKAFF
TGTGCCAGCATGACAGGATATATCAAAGCTTTCTTT
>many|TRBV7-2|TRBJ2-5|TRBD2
CASSLAPSGRETQYF
TGTGCCAGCAGCTTAGCGCCTAGCGGGAGGGAGACCCAGTACTTC
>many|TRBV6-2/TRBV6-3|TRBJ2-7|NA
CASSSRGRDGDYEQYF
TGTGCCAGCAGTTCGCGCGGCCGGGACGGGGATTACGAGCAGTACTTC
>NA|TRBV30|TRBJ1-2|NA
CAWREGAGYTF
TGTGCCTGGAGGGAAGGGGCTGGCTACACCTTC
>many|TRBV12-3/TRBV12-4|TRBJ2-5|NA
CASSLDSHQETQYF
TGTGCCAGCAGTTTAGACAGTCACCAAGAGACCCAGTACTTC
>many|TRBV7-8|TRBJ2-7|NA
CASSRESYEQYF
TGTGCCAGCAGCCGAGAATCCTACGAGCAGTACTTC
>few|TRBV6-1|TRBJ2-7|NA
CASRRLYGEQYF
TGTGCCAGCAGGCGGCTATATGGCGAGCAGTACTTC
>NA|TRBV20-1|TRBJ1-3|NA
CSARLRGGNTIYF
TGCAGTGCTAGACTGCGGGGTGGAAACACCATATATTTT
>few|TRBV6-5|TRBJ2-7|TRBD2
CASSYASGRYYEQYF
TGTGCCAGCAGTTACGCTAGCGGGAGATACTACGAGCAGTACTTC
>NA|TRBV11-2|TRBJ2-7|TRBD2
CASRQTGTSGRNEQYF
TGTGCCAGCAGACAGACCGGGACTAGCGGGAGGAACGAGCAGTACTTC
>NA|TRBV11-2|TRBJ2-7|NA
CASSLYGPSYEQYF
TGTGCCAGCAGCTTATACGGGCCGTCCTACGAGCAGTACTTC
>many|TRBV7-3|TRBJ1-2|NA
CASSSHRADGESYGYTF
TGTGCCAGCAGCTCCCACAGGGCGGACGGAGAGTCCTATGGCTACACCTTC
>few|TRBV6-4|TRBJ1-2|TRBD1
CASRTDRQNYGYTF
TGTGCCAGCAGGACGGACAGGCAAAACTATGGCTACACCTTC
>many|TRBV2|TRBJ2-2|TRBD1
CASSRTGPRGNTGELFF
TGTGCCAGCAGCAGGACAGGGCCCAGAGGGAACACCGGGGAGCTGTTTTTT
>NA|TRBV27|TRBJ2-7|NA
CASSLRAGGGFTLEQYF
TGTGCCAGCAGTTTACGAGCCGGCGGGGGCTTTACACTTGAGCAGTACTTC
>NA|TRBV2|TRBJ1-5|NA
CASGPDSNQPQHF
TGTGCCAGTGGGCCAGATAGCAATCAGCCCCAGCATTTT
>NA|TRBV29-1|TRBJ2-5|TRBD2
CSARTSGRETQYF
TGCAGCGCTAGGACTAGCGGGAGGGAGACCCAGTACTTC
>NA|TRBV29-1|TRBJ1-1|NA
CSVVQENTEAFF
TGCAGCGTTGTACAGGAGAACACTGAAGCTTTCTTT
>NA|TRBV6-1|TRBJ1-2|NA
CASSDWGPNYGYTF
TGTGCCAGCAGTGACTGGGGGCCAAACTATGGCTACACCTTC
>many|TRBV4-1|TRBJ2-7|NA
CASSHQDVSYEQYF
TGCGCCAGCAGCCACCAGGACGTCTCCTACGAGCAGTACTTC